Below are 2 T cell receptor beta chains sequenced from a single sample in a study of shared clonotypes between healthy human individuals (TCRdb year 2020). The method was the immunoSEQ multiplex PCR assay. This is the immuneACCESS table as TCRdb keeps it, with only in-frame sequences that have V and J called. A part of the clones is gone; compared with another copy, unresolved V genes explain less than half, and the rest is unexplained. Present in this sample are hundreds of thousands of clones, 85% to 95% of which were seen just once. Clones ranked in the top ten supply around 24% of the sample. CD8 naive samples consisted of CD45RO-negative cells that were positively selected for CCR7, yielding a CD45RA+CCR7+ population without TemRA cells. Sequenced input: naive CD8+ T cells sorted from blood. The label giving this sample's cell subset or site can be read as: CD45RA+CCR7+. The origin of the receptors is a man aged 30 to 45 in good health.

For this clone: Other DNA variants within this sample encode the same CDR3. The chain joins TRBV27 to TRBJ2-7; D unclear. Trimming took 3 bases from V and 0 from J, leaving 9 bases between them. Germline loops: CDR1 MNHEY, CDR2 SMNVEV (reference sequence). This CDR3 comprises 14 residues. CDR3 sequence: CASSFGRSSYEQYF. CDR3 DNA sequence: TGTGCCAGCAGTTTCGGCAGGAGCTCCTACGAGCAGTACTTC.

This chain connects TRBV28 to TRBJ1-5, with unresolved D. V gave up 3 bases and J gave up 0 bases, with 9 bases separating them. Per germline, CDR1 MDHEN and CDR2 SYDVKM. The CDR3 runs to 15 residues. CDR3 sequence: CASSLKKYSNQPQHF. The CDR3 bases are TGTGCCAGCAGTTTGAAGAAATATAGCAATCAGCCCCAGCATTTT.